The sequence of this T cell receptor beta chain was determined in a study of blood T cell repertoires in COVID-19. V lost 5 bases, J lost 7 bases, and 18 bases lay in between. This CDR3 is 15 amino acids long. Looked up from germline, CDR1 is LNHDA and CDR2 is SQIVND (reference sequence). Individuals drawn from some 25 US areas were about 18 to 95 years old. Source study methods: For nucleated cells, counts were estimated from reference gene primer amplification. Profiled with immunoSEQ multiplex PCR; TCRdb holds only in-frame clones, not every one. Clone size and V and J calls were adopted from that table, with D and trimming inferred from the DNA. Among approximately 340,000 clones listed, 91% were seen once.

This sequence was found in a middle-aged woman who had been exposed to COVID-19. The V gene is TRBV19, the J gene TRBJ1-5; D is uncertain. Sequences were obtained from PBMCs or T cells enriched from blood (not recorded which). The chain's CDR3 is CASSPRAGSGQPQHF. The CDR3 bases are TGTGCCAGTAGTCCCCGGGCGGGCTCGGGGCAGCCCCAGCATTTT.